Given below is one TCR beta chain in context. The antigen remains undetermined. This entry comes from a study of PD-1 blockade in classical Hodgkin lymphoma. Looked up from germline, CDR1 is MDHEN and CDR2 is SYDVKM. This CDR3 comprises 14 residues. V was shortened by 6 bases and J by 2 bases, with 12 bases between the two germline ends. Time point in this sample: newly diagnosed, previously untreated cHL patient sample. Isolation of CD4+ T cells from thawed PBMCs was performed by magnetic negative selection. Serving as comparison were PBMCs from newly diagnosed, untreated classical Hodgkin lymphoma, which were sequenced alongside the relapsed/refractory trial patients. The assay was immunoSEQ multiplex PCR, and TCRdb's table has in-frame clones only and misses some. The sample records fewer than 20,000 clones, about 92% being singletons. Study-wide results and limits: Reports described newly diagnosed patients as having lower baseline TCR diversity than healthy donors. Whatever underlies the repertoire differences (possibly disease activity or prior therapy) remains undefined.

The sequenced sample was CD4+ T cells from blood. This receptor was taken from a human donor with classical Hodgkin lymphoma. This chain uses TRBV28 with TRBJ2-3; D unresolved. This CDR3 is CASSPVYPTDTQYF. CDR3 nucleotides: TGTGCCAGCAGCCCGGTGTATCCCACAGATACGCAGTATTTT.